Sequencing of this TCR beta chain was carried out in a study of blood T cell repertoires in COVID-19. Study-level background: Specimens from acute and convalescent COVID-19 originated in the United States, Italy and Spain. The analysed material was cDNA or gDNA that came from T cells, B-cell-depleted T cells, or PBMCs.

As originally analysed: Estimated nucleated cell counts came from reference gene primer amplification. Here immunoSEQ multiplex PCR was the method, and the copy in TCRdb shows in-frame clones only, minus some. D and trimming come from the DNA, and the V and J calls and clone size come from that table. The repertoire includes about 150,000 clones, about 86% of them detected once, and about 8.4% sits in the top ten. V was clipped by 5 bases and J by 5 bases; unmatched bases: 9. CDR1 and CDR2 from the germline V gene are SGHTA and FQGNSA. The CDR3 runs 15 residues. The chain couples TRBV7-2 to TRBJ1-1, with 9 bases lining up with TRBD1. The TCR originated in a woman aged 55-69 years with active or convalescent COVID-19. The sequencing sample was made of peripheral blood. CDR3 in DNA: TGTGCCAGCAGCACCGGGACAGGGCTTTCGACTGAAGCTTTCTTT. Translating gives CASSTGTGLSTEAFF.